This is a list of T cell receptor beta chains from one sample in a study of blood T cells in healthy people across ages. TCRdb itself ran the 5' RACE reads through MiXCR, one entry per CDR3 protein. This repertoire shows around 1.5 million distinct CDR3 sequences, 30% to 40% found once; its top ten account for approximately 11%. Sequencing was carried out using blood. Receptor source: a woman younger than 45 in good health. Each CDR3 is given with its conserved first and last residue. The D gene is left open where the match is weak. Expanded clones are given a class, and other clones once, few, many or no size at all.

>TRBJ1-5|TRBV19|NA|NA
CASSPGSPGVPQHF
TGTGCCAGTAGTCCCGGGTCACCCGGGGTGCCCCAGCATTTT
>TRBJ2-7|TRBV4-1|many|NA
CASSQEGRYEQYF
TGCGCCAGCAGCCAAGAGGGACGCTACGAGCAGTACTTC
>TRBJ2-2|TRBV4-1|few|TRBD1
CASSQRQGANTGELFF
TGCGCCAGCAGCCAACGACAGGGGGCGAACACCGGGGAGCTGTTTTTT
>TRBJ1-1|TRBV27|few|NA
CASRVEGKNTEAFF
TGTGCCAGCCGCGTAGAGGGGAAGAACACTGAAGCTTTCTTT
>TRBJ1-5|TRBV28|few|NA
CASSFIARGKQPQHF
TGTGCCAGCAGTTTTATAGCCAGGGGCAAGCAGCCCCAGCATTTT
>TRBJ1-5|TRBV7-8|NA|TRBD1
CASSLMTGGDQPQHF
TGTGCCAGCAGCTTAATGACAGGGGGCGATCAGCCCCAGCATTTT
>TRBJ2-7|TRBV7-2|NA|TRBD2
CASSPSTGLAGAYSYEQYF
TGTGCCAGCAGCCCCAGCACTGGACTAGCGGGAGCCTACTCCTACGAGCAGTACTTC
>TRBJ2-1|TRBV7-8|few|TRBD2
CASSLALLAGPLYNEQFF
TGTGCCAGCAGCTTAGCCCTACTAGCGGGCCCTCTCTACAATGAGCAGTTCTTC
>TRBJ2-7|TRBV3-1|NA|NA
CASSQGRGPTKQYF
TGTGCCAGCAGCCAAGGGAGGGGGCCTACGAAGCAGTACTTC
>TRBJ2-3|TRBV11-2|NA|NA
CASSLGFGGLADTQYF
TGTGCCAGCAGCTTAGGCTTTGGAGGCCTGGCGGATACGCAGTATTTT
>TRBJ2-5|TRBV2|NA|NA
CASTFSRIETQYF
TGTGCCAGCACGTTCTCGCGTATCGAGACCCAGTACTTC
>TRBJ2-3|TRBV2|NA|TRBD2
CASSEGLAESTDTQYF
TGTGCCAGCAGTGAAGGCCTAGCGGAAAGCACAGATACGCAGTATTTT
>TRBJ1-2|TRBV23-1|NA|TRBD1
CASRPCGQGVWGYTF
TGCGCCAGCAGACCTTGCGGACAGGGCGTATGGGGCTACACCTTC
>TRBJ1-1|TRBV5-1|NA|NA
CASTRGGGDTEAFF
TGCGCCAGCACCCGGGGCGGGGGTGACACTGAAGCTTTCTTT
>TRBJ2-1|TRBV5-1|NA|TRBD2
CASSLALAGDAASSYSEQFF
TGCGCCAGCAGCTTGGCCCTAGCGGGAGATGCGGCTAGCTCCTACAGTGAGCAGTTCTTC
>TRBJ2-1|TRBV4-2|NA|TRBD2
CASSPFLAEGNEQFF
TGTGCCAGCAGCCCCTTTCTAGCGGAAGGGAATGAGCAGTTCTTC
>TRBJ2-3|TRBV7-3|NA|NA
CASRTSGTSTDTQYF
TGTGCCAGCAGGACTTCAGGAACAAGCACAGATACGCAGTATTTT
>TRBJ2-7|TRBV20-1|NA|TRBD1
CSARVAGTGPEQYF
TGCAGTGCTAGAGTCGCCGGGACAGGGCCAGAGCAGTACTTC
>TRBJ1-2|TRBV7-2|many|TRBD1
CASSSVRTGYSYGYTF
TGTGCCAGCAGTTCAGTCAGGACAGGCTATTCCTATGGCTACACCTTC
>TRBJ2-3|TRBV5-1|NA|NA
CASSLETGSADTQYF
TGCGCCAGCAGCTTGGAGACAGGAAGCGCAGATACGCAGTATTTT
>TRBJ2-2|TRBV20-1|many|TRBD1
CSVSGGAGGELFF
TGCAGTGTTTCAGGGGGCGCGGGCGGGGAGCTGTTTTTT
>TRBJ1-5|TRBV5-1|NA|TRBD1
CASSEGQGRGQPQHF
TGCGCCAGCAGCGAGGGACAGGGGAGGGGTCAGCCCCAGCATTTT
>TRBJ2-7|TRBV5-6|few|NA
CASRVDGALYEQYF
TGTGCCAGCAGAGTGGATGGCGCACTCTACGAGCAGTACTTC
>TRBJ2-7|TRBV21-1|few|NA
CASSTPLGGSDSYEQYF
TGTGCCAGCAGCACCCCCTTAGGCGGGAGTGACTCCTACGAGCAGTACTTC
>TRBJ1-1|TRBV11-2|few|NA
CASSLSRMNTEAFF
TGTGCCAGCAGCTTATCCAGAATGAACACTGAAGCTTTCTTT
>TRBJ1-1|TRBV9|few|NA
CASSVGEVRMDTEAFF
TGTGCCAGCAGCGTAGGAGAAGTCCGGATGGACACTGAAGCTTTCTTT
>TRBJ1-2|TRBV27|NA|NA
CASSPSAGGLSYGYTF
TGTGCCAGCAGTCCGTCCGCGGGGGGGCTCAGCTATGGCTACACCTTC
>TRBJ2-7|TRBV6-2/TRBV6-3|few|TRBD2
CASRAVRTSFYEQYF
TGTGCCAGCAGGGCCGTACGGACTAGCTTCTACGAGCAGTACTTC
>TRBJ2-3|TRBV4-1|NA|TRBD2
CASSHLELAGGPTDTDTRYF
TGCGCCAGCAGCCACCTGGAACTAGCGGGGGGCCCAACCGACACAGATACGCGGTATTTT
>TRBJ2-1|TRBV27|few|TRBD2
CASSLTSGLYNEQFF
TGTGCCAGCAGTCTGACTAGCGGCTTGTACAATGAGCAGTTCTTC
>TRBJ2-1|TRBV20-1|NA|NA
CSARRPGTPGDEQFF
TGCAGTGCTAGAAGGCCCGGGACTCCCGGCGATGAGCAGTTCTTC
>TRBJ1-2|TRBV29-1|NA|TRBD1
CSVVITGTGLKDYGYTF
TGCAGCGTCGTAATAACCGGGACAGGGCTGAAAGACTATGGCTACACCTTC
>TRBJ2-1|TRBV20-1|NA|TRBD2
CSRLAANSYNEQFF
TGCAGCCGACTAGCGGCCAATTCCTACAATGAGCAGTTCTTC
>TRBJ2-6|TRBV6-5|NA|NA
CASSYSGSGSGANVLTF
TGTGCCAGCAGTTACTCGGGGTCGGGATCTGGGGCCAACGTCCTGACTTTC
>TRBJ2-1|TRBV3-1|NA|NA
CASSQDDWNEQFF
TGTGCCAGCAGCCAAGACGACTGGAATGAGCAGTTCTTC
>TRBJ2-5|TRBV20-1|NA|NA
CSVSQTMETQYF
TGCAGTGTCAGCCAAACGATGGAGACCCAGTACTTC
>TRBJ2-3|TRBV4-1|NA|TRBD2
CASSPRLAGAITDTQYF
TGCGCCAGCAGCCCTCGTTTAGCGGGAGCTATCACAGATACGCAGTATTTT
>TRBJ2-5|TRBV13|NA|NA
CASSPLEGTFDETQYF
TGTGCCAGCAGCCCACTAGAGGGGACATTCGACGAGACCCAGTACTTC
>TRBJ2-7|TRBV7-6|NA|NA
CASSPLSGHNEQYF
TGTGCCAGCAGCCCCCTAAGCGGACATAACGAGCAGTACTTC
>TRBJ2-5|TRBV11-2|NA|NA
CASSTEWQGLQETQYF
TGTGCCAGCAGCACCGAGTGGCAGGGTTTACAAGAGACCCAGTACTTC